This is a list of T cell receptor beta chains from one sample in a study of CD8 T cells in ankylosing spondylitis. TCRdb reprocessed the 5' RACE reads via MiXCR and lists one record per CDR3 protein. The data show 250,000 to 350,000 distinct CDR3 sequences, approximately 20% seen once. Sequencing was performed on blood, either unsorted or a sorted T cell fraction (not recorded which). These receptors were taken from a male donor with ankylosing spondylitis or in good health (not recorded which). The CDR3 runs from the conserved cysteine through the conserved F or W. A D gene is named only where the DNA matches it firmly. Clone size is given for some rows only: seen once, a few or many times, or a class if the clone is expanded.

j_call | clone_size | d_call | v_call | cdr3_aa | cdr3_nt
TRBJ2-3 | - | - | TRBV10-3 | CATRPSADTQYF | TGTGCCACCAGACCTAGCGCAGATACGCAGTATTTT
TRBJ1-1 | - | TRBD1 | TRBV12-3/TRBV12-4 | CASSPPTGGRSEAFF | TGTGCCAGCAGTCCCCCGACAGGGGGTCGGTCTGAAGCTTTCTTT
TRBJ2-3 | few | TRBD2 | TRBV5-8 | CASSLGLAVLTDTQYF | TGTGCCAGCAGCTTGGGACTAGCGGTTCTAACAGATACGCAGTATTTT
TRBJ2-2 | few | TRBD2 | TRBV5-5 | CASSPIAGVTSGELFF | TGTGCCAGCAGCCCGATAGCGGGGGTTACGAGCGGGGAGCTGTTTTTT
TRBJ2-5 | - | - | TRBV12-3/TRBV12-4 | CASTPGGFQETQYF | TGTGCCAGCACCCCTGGGGGGTTCCAAGAGACCCAGTACTTC
TRBJ2-1 | - | - | TRBV24-1 | CATSDSGGNYNEQFF | TGTGCCACCAGTGATTCGGGGGGCAACTACAATGAGCAGTTCTTC
TRBJ2-2 | - | TRBD1 | TRBV15 | CATSRDSQGAVGTGELFF | TGTGCCACCAGCAGGGATTCACAGGGGGCAGTTGGCACCGGGGAGCTGTTTTTT
TRBJ2-2 | few | - | TRBV3-1 | CASSPSLGKSGELFF | TGTGCCAGCAGTCCGAGCCTCGGGAAATCCGGGGAGCTGTTTTTT
TRBJ1-4 | - | - | TRBV28 | CASSLAGLYEKLFF | TGTGCCAGCAGTTTAGCTGGGTTGTATGAAAAACTGTTTTTT
TRBJ2-2 | - | - | TRBV5-1 | CASSQLARRTGELFF | TGCGCCAGCAGCCAGTTAGCGAGACGCACCGGGGAGCTGTTTTTT
TRBJ2-1 | many | TRBD1 | TRBV9 | CASSRTGGHEQFF | TGTGCCAGCAGCCGGACAGGGGGCCATGAGCAGTTCTTC
TRBJ2-1 | many | - | TRBV5-1 | CASSVGTQLNEQFF | TGCGCCAGCAGCGTCGGGACACAGTTGAATGAGCAGTTCTTC
TRBJ2-1 | few | - | TRBV9 | CASSRGRILGDEQFF | TGTGCCAGCAGTCGGGGGCGAATCCTAGGTGATGAGCAGTTCTTC